Below, 32 T cell receptor beta chains from the same sample are listed, as sequenced in a study of T cells after yellow fever vaccination. TCRdb called the 5' RACE reads again in MiXCR, with one record for every CDR3 protein. The repertoire has roughly 190,000 distinct CDR3 sequences, approximately 11% of them found once; the top ten carry 36%. The specimen was CD8+ T cells sorted from PBMCs, collected 15 days after the yellow fever booster vaccination. All receptors derive from a man between 18 and 29 years old who received the YFV17D yellow fever vaccine.

This clonotype was seen a handful of times. The chain has TRBV28 and TRBJ1-3; no reliable D call. Trimming left V 5 bases short and J 1 base short, with 12 bases between. Germline V gene data show CDR1 as MDHEN and CDR2 as SYDVKM. The CDR3 covers 15 residues. The CDR3 coding sequence is TGTGCCAGCAGTCCTCGCTTTCGATCTGGAAACACCATATATTTT. As protein: CASSPRFRSGNTIYF.

This clonotype was recorded many times. The chain couples TRBV3-1 to TRBJ2-2; weak D call: TRBD1 (5 bases). The CDR3 loop spans 12 amino acids. Per the germline V gene, CDR1 is LGHDT and CDR2 is YNNKEL (reference sequence). Deletions cut 6 bases from V and 6 bases from J, with 8 bases between. DNA of the CDR3: TGTGCCAGCAGGGCAGGGTCCGGGGAGCTGTTTTTT. Translated, it gives CASRAGSGELFF.

This clonotype was counted ten times or more. J is TRBJ2-3 and V is TRBV7-9; D not certain. Germline CDR1 and CDR2: SEHNR and FQNEAQ (reference sequence). This CDR3 region has 14 residues. Deletions cut 6 bases from V and 4 bases from J, with 14 bases between. This chain's CDR3 is CASRHGLVPDTQYF. CDR3 DNA: TGTGCCAGCAGGCACGGCCTAGTACCAGATACGCAGTATTTT.

This clonotype showed up just a few times. The rearrangement uses TRBV7-3 and TRBJ2-7, with 7 bases fitting TRBD2. Unmatched junction bases numbered 11, after V lost 5 bases and J lost 7 bases. Germline V lookup: CDR1 SGHTA, CDR2 FQGTGA. This CDR3 comprises 14 residues. CDR3 coding DNA: TGTGCCAGCAGCCCTGAAAGCGGGGCAGGGGAGCAGTACTTC. The encoded protein is CASSPESGAGEQYF.

This chain links TRBV6-2 or TRBV6-3 with TRBJ2-5; 7 nucleotides agree with TRBD2. The CDR3 is made up of 16 amino acids. V was clipped by 0 bases and J by 1 base; unmatched bases: 5. Germline V gene data show CDR1 as MNHEY and CDR2 as SVGEGT. CDR3 nucleotides: TGTGCCAGCAGTTACTCGTTGCGACTAGCCCAAGAGACCCAGTACTTC. Protein: CASSYSLRLAQETQYF.

Only a few counts were recorded for this clonotype. The genes are TRBV27 and TRBJ2-3; the D call may be TRBD1 or TRBD2 (7 bases each). The germline V and J ends were trimmed by 4 bases and 1 base, with 15 bases remaining between them. The CDR3 is made up of 16 amino acids. Germline CDR1 MNHEY, CDR2 SMNVEV (reference sequence). The CDR3 reads CASSWEGASGTDTQYF. As DNA, the CDR3 is TGTGCCAGCAGTTGGGAGGGGGCTAGCGGCACAGATACGCAGTATTTT.

The gene calls are TRBV5-1 and TRBJ2-3, with D unresolved. Trimming pared 5 bases from V and 1 base from J, leaving 23 bases between. The CDR3 consists of 18 residues. Germline values: CDR1 SGHRS, CDR2 YFSETQ. CDR3 protein: CASSSDQTGIVGTDTQYF. In DNA, the CDR3 is TGCGCCAGCAGTTCTGACCAAACGGGTATAGTAGGCACAGATACGCAGTATTTT.

The rearrangement links TRBV3-1 to TRBJ2-5; D might be TRBD2 (6 bases). Trimming took 0 bases from V and 4 from J, leaving 15 bases between them. CDR3 length equals 16 residues. Per the germline V gene, CDR1 is LGHDT and CDR2 is YNNKEL (reference sequence). CDR3 region: CASSQERAGRGETQYF. Written as DNA, the CDR3 is TGTGCCAGCAGCCAAGAAAGGGCGGGAAGAGGAGAGACCCAGTACTTC.

The chain couples TRBV15 to TRBJ2-3, with 7 bases identical to TRBD1. The CDR3 covers 20 residues. Germline assignment: CDR1 LNHNV and CDR2 YYDKDF (reference sequence). V shed 4 bases and J 2 bases; nucleotides not matched to a gene: 21. CDR3 protein: CATSTTSTGLLPGPTDTQYF. Here the CDR3 DNA reads TGTGCCACCAGCACAACGTCGACAGGGTTGCTCCCTGGACCCACAGATACGCAGTATTTT.

In this sample, this clonotype turned up many times. The chain employs TRBV4-2 and TRBJ2-1; 14 nucleotides align to TRBD2. The V gene end was trimmed by 3 bases and the J gene end by 4 bases; junction bases not matched to a gene: 5. Germline CDR1 and CDR2: LGHNA and YNFKEQ. This CDR3 comprises 17 residues. DNA of the CDR3: TGTGCCAGCAGCCAGACTAGCGGGGGGGCCTGGTACAATGAGCAGTTCTTC. Its protein is CASSQTSGGAWYNEQFF.

The rearrangement links TRBV23-1 to TRBJ1-5; 7 nucleotides agree with TRBD1. TRBV23-1 has ORF status, its function being uncertain. With 4 bases clipped from V and 5 bases from J, the junction kept 8 bases outside the gene matches. This CDR3 spans 15 amino acids. The CDR3 DNA reads as TGCGCCAGCAGTCCGCGGGACAGTAAAGATCAGCCCCAGCATTTT. Protein: CASSPRDSKDQPQHF.

The chain recombines TRBV20-1 with TRBJ2-5; 8 bases map to TRBD1. Germline V gives CDR1 DFQATT, CDR2 SNEGSKA (reference sequence). The length of the CDR3 is 16 residues. J gave up 5 bases and V 0 bases, and 11 bases lay outside the gene matches. The CDR3 DNA sequence: TGCAGTGCTAGAGAAAGGCCCCCGGACAGGGATGAGACCCAGTACTTC. It is translated as CSARERPPDRDETQYF.

There are a few counts of this clonotype. The chain uses TRBV27 and TRBJ2-7; a weak D match, TRBD1 (5 bases). Per the germline V gene, CDR1 is MNHEY and CDR2 is SMNVEV (reference sequence). V lost 5 bases, J lost 4 bases, and 18 bases lay in between. The CDR3 contains 15 residues. This CDR3 is CASSPLGGALYEQYV. The CDR3 DNA reads TGTGCCAGCAGTCCTCTGGGTGGGGCCTTATACGAGCAGTACGTC.

The CDR3 is CASSEGQGNAYEQYV. The CDR3 bases are TGCGCCAGCAGTGAGGGGCAGGGGAATGCCTACGAGCAGTACGTC. The chain joins TRBV10-1 to TRBJ2-7, with D possibly matching TRBD1 (6 bases). Germline V gene lookup returns CDR1 WNHNN and CDR2 SYGVQD (reference sequence). The CDR3 covers 15 residues. Trimming shortened V by 2 bases and J by 2 bases, and 13 bases separated the two germline ends.

The table lists this clonotype with many counts. This chain uses TRBV29-1 with TRBJ2-2; D uncertain. V gave up 7 bases and J gave up 4 bases, with 10 bases separating them. This CDR3 spans 12 amino acids. In germline, CDR1 is SQVTM, CDR2 ANQGSEA. CDR3 in amino acids: CSAPGGTGELFF. In nucleotides, the CDR3 is TGCAGCGCTCCGGGTGGCACCGGGGAGCTGTTTTTT.

The chain has TRBV20-1 and TRBJ1-2; 7 bases map to TRBD1. The CDR3 runs to 13 residues. CDR1 DFQATT and CDR2 SNEGSKA come from the germline V gene (reference sequence). The junction had 4 bases not matched to a gene; V was cut back by 3 bases and J by 3 bases. DNA of the CDR3: TGCAGTGCTAGGGACAGGTTAGACTATGGCTACACCTTC. Its translation is CSARDRLDYGYTF.

This clonotype was found a few times. The V gene is TRBV28, the J gene TRBJ2-3, with 8 positions matching TRBD1. The germline gives CDR1 MDHEN, CDR2 SYDVKM. The CDR3 sequence is 16 residues long. The J segment lost 1 base and the V segment lost 8 bases, leaving 11 bases of the junction unmatched. CDR3 DNA: TGTGCCAGCTGGGGATGGACAGGGTCTCGCACAGATACGCAGTATTTT. This translates into CASWGWTGSRTDTQYF.

V gene TRBV6-2 or TRBV6-3 combines with J gene TRBJ2-7, with D uncertain. This CDR3 contains 13 residues. Germline V gene data show CDR1 as MNHEY and CDR2 as SVGEGT. V was shortened by 8 bases and J by 6 bases, with 17 bases between the two germline ends. CDR3: CASQVVASGEQYV. DNA for the CDR3: TGTGCCAGCCAAGTCGTGGCGAGTGGCGAGCAGTACGTC.

This clonotype was counted between two and nine times. The genes are TRBV15 and TRBJ2-1; unclear D gene. The germline V gene encodes CDR1 LNHNV and CDR2 YYDKDF (reference sequence). The CDR3 has 12 residues. V lost 3 bases, J lost 8 bases, and 8 bases lay in between. CDR3 protein: CATSSLTHEQFF. The CDR3 nucleotides are TGTGCCACCAGCAGTCTCACTCATGAGCAGTTCTTC.

The V call is TRBV5-6, the J call TRBJ1-1; no clear D gene. The CDR3 has 12 amino acids. Germline CDR1 reads SGHDT; CDR2 reads YYEEEE. Trimming took off 4 bases at V and 11 bases at J, with 15 bases between the two ends. This CDR3 reads CASSLWGGVAFF. Here the CDR3 DNA reads TGTGCCAGCAGCCTTTGGGGTGGGGTCGCTTTCTTT.

In its sample, this clonotype was seen a few times. As DNA, the CDR3 is TGTGCCAGCAGTTACGGGGTGACGGAGCAGTACGTC. This translates into CASSYGVTEQYV. V gene TRBV6-2 or TRBV6-3 combines with J gene TRBJ2-7, with D hard to call. V lost 2 bases, J lost 7 bases, and 9 bases lay in between. This CDR3 contains 12 residues. The germline V gene has CDR1 MNHEY and CDR2 SVGEGT.

The V gene is TRBV19, the J gene TRBJ1-1; no reliable D call. The germline V and J ends were trimmed by 6 bases and 0 bases, with 14 bases remaining between them. The CDR3 length is 15 residues. Germline V lookup: CDR1 LNHDA, CDR2 SQIVND (reference sequence). The CDR3 nucleotides are TGTGCCAGTAGCCCCCTAAGATACATGAACACTGAAGCTTTCTTT. Translating it yields CASSPLRYMNTEAFF.

This clonotype was recorded many times. The chain couples TRBV9 to TRBJ2-2; 9 bases map to TRBD1. The CDR3 is 15 residues long. Germline CDR1 SGDLS, CDR2 YYNGEE. V shed 4 bases, J shed 5 bases, and the junction held 6 bases outside the gene matches. The CDR3 sequence is CASSHPGQGTGELFF. The CDR3 region has the DNA TGTGCCAGCAGCCATCCGGGACAGGGTACCGGGGAGCTGTTTTTT.

The gene calls are TRBV12-5 and TRBJ2-2; D may be TRBD1 (8 bases). The ends were cut back, 1 base at V and 3 bases at J, with 12 bases in the middle. Per germline, CDR1 LGHNT and CDR2 FRNRAP. The CDR3 extends over 16 amino acids. The CDR3 loop reads CASGLATGGDTGELFF. The CDR3, as DNA: TGTGCTAGTGGTTTGGCCACAGGGGGGGACACCGGGGAGCTGTTTTTT.

The chain links TRBV4-1 to TRBJ2-3, with unresolved D. Germline V gene sequence: CDR1 MGHRA, CDR2 YSYEKL. CDR3 length: 16 amino acids. Trimming removed 1 base from V and 2 bases from J, with 13 bases in between. The CDR3 sequence: CASSQGVSLNTDTQYF. CDR3 nucleotides: TGCGCCAGCAGCCAAGGAGTCAGCCTAAACACAGATACGCAGTATTTT.

This clonotype was picked up a small number of times. This sequence joins TRBV5-1 and TRBJ2-2, with 8 bases matching TRBD1. The J segment lost 7 bases and the V segment lost 7 bases, leaving 12 bases of the junction unmatched. Germline V gene sequence: CDR1 SGHRS, CDR2 YFSETQ. This CDR3 region has 15 residues. CDR3 coding DNA: TGCGCCAGCGGCAAAAAGCAGGGGGCGAACGGGGAGCTGTTTTTT. Residues: CASGKKQGANGELFF.

This clonotype occurred a few times. CDR3: CASRDAGTSAGGELFF. In DNA, the CDR3 is TGTGCCAGCAGGGATGCTGGGACTAGCGCTGGCGGGGAGCTGTTTTTT. The chain recombines TRBV27 with TRBJ2-2; the match to TRBD2 covers 10 bases. With 6 bases clipped from V and 7 bases from J, the junction kept 11 bases outside the gene matches. Looked up from germline, CDR1 is MNHEY and CDR2 is SMNVEV (reference sequence). There are 16 residues in the CDR3.

This clonotype was observed a few times. The CDR3 sequence is CASSQTLHETQYF. DNA for the CDR3: TGTGCCAGCAGCCAAACTCTTCATGAGACCCAGTACTTC. The rearrangement uses TRBV3-1 and TRBJ2-5; D not certain. CDR3 length equals 13 residues. V was pared by 2 bases and J by 5 bases, with 9 bases between. Germline loops: CDR1 LGHDT, CDR2 YNNKEL (reference sequence).

The chain joins TRBV7-8 to TRBJ2-1, with TRBD2 matching over 7 bases. Germline V gene lookup returns CDR1 SGHVS and CDR2 FQNEAQ. Unmatched junction bases numbered 8, after V lost 6 bases and J lost 0 bases. The CDR3 spans 16 residues. The CDR3 bases are TGTGCCAGCAGACAACCAGCGGGGAGCTCCTACAATGAGCAGTTCTTC. It codes for CASRQPAGSSYNEQFF.

This clonotype was detected only once. CDR3 amino acids: CASSPTSGGSNEQFF. CDR3 sequence (DNA): TGTGCCAGCAGCCCGACTAGCGGGGGTAGCAATGAGCAGTTCTTC. V usage is TRBV7-9 and J usage is TRBJ2-1, with 12 bases lining up with TRBD2. CDR3 size: 15 residues. Unmatched junction bases numbered 5, after V lost 5 bases and J lost 6 bases. Germline CDR1 is SEHNR and CDR2 is FQNEAQ (reference sequence).

V usage is TRBV11-2 and J usage is TRBJ2-1; D gene unclear. Germline V gene lookup returns CDR1 SGHAT and CDR2 FQNNGV. CDR3 length: 12 residues. The V and J ends lost 7 bases and 8 bases respectively, with 12 bases between them. The CDR3 loop reads CASKNSWYEQFF. The CDR3 DNA follows: TGTGCCAGCAAGAACTCCTGGTATGAGCAGTTCTTC.

The V gene is TRBV6-5, the J gene TRBJ1-2; D not certain. V lost 2 bases, J lost 3 bases, and 7 bases lay in between. CDR1 MNHEY and CDR2 SVGAGI come from the germline V gene. The CDR3 loop spans 13 amino acids. Here the CDR3 reads CASSYGSHYGYTF. Here the CDR3 DNA reads TGTGCCAGCAGTTACGGGTCCCACTATGGCTACACCTTC.